This TCR beta chain was recovered during a study of T cells after yellow fever vaccination. Study at large: The SMART-Seq v4 Ultra Low Input method served to prepare the low-cell-number fractions.

This CDR3 has 14 residues. With V trimmed by 5 bases and J by 2 bases, 4 bases remained unmatched. Germline CDR1 reads MNHEY; CDR2 reads SVGEGT. This clonotype was counted ten times or more. UMIs were added to TCR cDNA along with a universal primer site when it was made by 5'RACE template switching. MiXCR, run by TCRdb on the 5' RACE reads, gives a single entry per CDR3 protein. The table has about 52,000 distinct CDR3 sequences, 6.5% to 8.5% seen once. Study-level findings and limits: Secondary responses were weaker yet peaked faster, day 5 versus 15.

This chain connects TRBV6-2 or TRBV6-3 to TRBJ2-7, with 9 bases lining up with TRBD1. This TCR was sampled from a man younger than 35 who received the YFV17D yellow fever vaccine. Sequenced material: CD8+ T cells not binding an NS4B(214-222) dextramer, sorted from PBMCs, taken 35 to 50 days after the first yellow fever vaccination. CDR3 in amino acids: CASSEWTGAYEQYF. The CDR3 DNA is TGTGCCAGCAGTGAGTGGACAGGGGCCTACGAGCAGTACTTC.